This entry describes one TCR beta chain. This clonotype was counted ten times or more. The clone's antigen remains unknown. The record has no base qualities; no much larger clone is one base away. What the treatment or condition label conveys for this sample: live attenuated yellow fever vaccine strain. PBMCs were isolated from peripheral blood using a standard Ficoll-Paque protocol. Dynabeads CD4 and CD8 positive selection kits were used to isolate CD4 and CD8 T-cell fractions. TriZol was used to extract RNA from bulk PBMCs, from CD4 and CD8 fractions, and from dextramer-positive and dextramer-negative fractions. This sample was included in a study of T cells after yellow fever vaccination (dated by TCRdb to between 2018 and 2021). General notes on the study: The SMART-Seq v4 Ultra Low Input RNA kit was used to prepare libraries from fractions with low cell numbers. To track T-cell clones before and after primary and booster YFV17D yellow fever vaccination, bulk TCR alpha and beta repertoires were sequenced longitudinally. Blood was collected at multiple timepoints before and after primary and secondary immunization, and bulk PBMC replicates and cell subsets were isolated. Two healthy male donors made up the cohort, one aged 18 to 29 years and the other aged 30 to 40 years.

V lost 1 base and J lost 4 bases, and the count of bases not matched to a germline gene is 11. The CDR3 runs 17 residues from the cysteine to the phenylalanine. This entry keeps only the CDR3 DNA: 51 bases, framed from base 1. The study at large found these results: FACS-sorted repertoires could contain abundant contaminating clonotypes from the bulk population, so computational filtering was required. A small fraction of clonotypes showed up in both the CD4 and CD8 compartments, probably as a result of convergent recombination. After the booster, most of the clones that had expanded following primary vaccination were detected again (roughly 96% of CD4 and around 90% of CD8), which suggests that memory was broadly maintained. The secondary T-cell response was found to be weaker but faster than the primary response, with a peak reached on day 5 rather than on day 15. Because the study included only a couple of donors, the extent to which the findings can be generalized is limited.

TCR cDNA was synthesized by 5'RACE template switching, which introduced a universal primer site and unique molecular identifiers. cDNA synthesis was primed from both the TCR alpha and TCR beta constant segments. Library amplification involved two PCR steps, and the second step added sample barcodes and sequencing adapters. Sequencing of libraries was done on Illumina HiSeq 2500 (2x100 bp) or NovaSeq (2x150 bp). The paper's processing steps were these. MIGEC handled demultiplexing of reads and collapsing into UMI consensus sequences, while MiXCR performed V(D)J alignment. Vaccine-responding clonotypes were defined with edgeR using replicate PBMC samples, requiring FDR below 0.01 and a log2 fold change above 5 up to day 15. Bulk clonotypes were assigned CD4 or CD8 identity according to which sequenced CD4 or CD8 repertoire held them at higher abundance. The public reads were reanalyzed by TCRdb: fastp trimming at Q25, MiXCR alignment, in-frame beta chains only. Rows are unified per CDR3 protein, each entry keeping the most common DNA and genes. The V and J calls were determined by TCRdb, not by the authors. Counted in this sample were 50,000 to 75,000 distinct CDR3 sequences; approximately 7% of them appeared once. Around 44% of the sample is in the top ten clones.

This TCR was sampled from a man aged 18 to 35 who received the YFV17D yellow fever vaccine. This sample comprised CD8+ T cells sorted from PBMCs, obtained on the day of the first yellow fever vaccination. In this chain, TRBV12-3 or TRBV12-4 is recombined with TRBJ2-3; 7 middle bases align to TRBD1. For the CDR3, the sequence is CASSLGFRGLYSDTQYF. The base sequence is TGTGCCAGCAGTTTAGGGTTTAGGGGGCTGTACTCAGATACGCAGTATTTT.